This T cell receptor (beta chain) appears in the sequencing data of a study of tumor-infiltrating lymphocytes in primary liver carcinoma (TCRdb year 2017). Concerning the study at large: The five patients, three men and two women aged 30 to 69 years, had hepatocellular carcinoma (four) or combined HCC and intrahepatic cholangiocarcinoma (one). Repertoires from technical replicates were highly reproducible, with mean shared-clone rates roughly 0.86 and correlation coefficients above 0.95. The tumors of the five patients were staged as T1-T3 N0M0, with maximum diameters ranging from roughly 4.2 to 11 cm. A total of roughly 35 specimens from 5 patients underwent TCRbeta repertoire sequencing, comprising some 25 tumor regions, 5 adjacent noncancerous liver tissues and 5 peripheral blood samples. To link TCRbeta repertoire diversity to the local molecular phenotype, the approximately 25 tumor region samples were profiled with Agilent mRNA microarrays. The study combined TCRbeta repertoire sequencing, expression microarrays and whole-exome sequencing across five regions of each liver tumor, with adjacent normal tissue and blood. Each sample produced roughly 3.65 to 8 million productive TCRbeta reads, and read depth showed no significant difference between tissue types. Beyond this particular receptor, the publication reports: Only roughly 7.5-25% of top clones appeared in all five regions of a tumor, which suggests that tumor-infiltrating T cells are spatially heterogeneous. Consistent with antigen-driven expansion, pairs of tumor regions showed higher repertoire overlap (mean roughly 36%) than either tumor-adjacent pairs (around 17%) or tumor-blood pairs (about 15%). Comparison of CD4+ and CD8+ T cell repertoires was precluded by the use of bulk unsorted samples. A significantly larger repertoire fraction was made up by the top 250 clones in tumors than in blood (p = 0.039). Only a few patients were included in the study, and the authors note that the findings should be validated in a larger study. Because only the TCR beta chain was sequenced and unpaired alpha chains were not captured, true repertoire diversity is likely underestimated.

TCRbeta-specific cDNA was reverse-transcribed from approximately 0.5 ug total RNA using a constant-region primer and ProtoScript II reverse transcriptase. TCRbeta libraries were built with three nested multiplex PCR rounds, a slightly modified ARM-PCR procedure. Each of the first two PCR rounds ran for roughly 9 cycles and used multiplex TRBV1-TRBV30 forward primers together with a Cbeta reverse primer. Sample barcodes and Illumina adapters were added in a final 25-cycle PCR with Deep VentR polymerase. Before sequencing, amplicons of 200-500 bp were gel-purified using a QIAquick gel extraction kit. TCRbeta amplicons were sequenced on an Illumina HiSeq 2500 with 250-bp paired-end reads. From the authors' description of their analysis: Trimmomatic v0.33 was used to quality-trim the reads, and FLASH v1.2.11 was used to merge paired reads so that full CDR3 sequences could be recovered. V, D and J germline segments were assigned to the rearranged TCRbeta sequences by MiGEC v1.2.1b. VDJtools v1.0.0 computed clonotype statistics and Shannon-Wiener diversity indices. To reduce sampling bias, subsequent analyses other than the diversity analysis used only the 250 most abundant clonotypes in each sample. The public sequencing data were trimmed at Q25 with fastp and processed into clonotypes with MiXCR by TCRdb, which kept only in-frame beta chains. Rows are unified per CDR3 protein, each entry keeping the most common DNA and genes. Here the V and J calls rest on TCRdb's processing, not on the authors' analysis. The sample table records 65,000 to 80,000 distinct CDR3 sequences; roughly three quarters of these occur just once. The ten largest account for about a quarter of the sample.

Without any cell sorting, total RNA and DNA were co-extracted from roughly 20-30 mg of bulk tissue using the AllPrep DNA/RNA mini kit. Between November 2015 and March 2016, a handful of patients in China with histopathologically diagnosed primary liver carcinoma had their tumors surgically resected. At the time of sampling, the patients were treatment-naive and had chronic HBV infection. Five spatially separated regions were sampled per tumor: superior, inferior, left-lateral and right-lateral poles, plus the tumor centre. More than 75% viable tumor cells were found by histology in every tumor sample. Pieces of fresh tumor and adjacent tissue were cut in half, with one half kept in RNAlater at -80 degrees C and the other half sent for histology. Notes on this clonotype: What antigen it recognizes has not been identified. Qualities for individual bases were not recorded, and no much larger clone is one base off.

For CDR1 and CDR2, the germline V gene lists SGHVS and FQNEAQ. V loses 9 bases at its end and J loses 1 base; junction bases beyond the gene matches: 10. The CDR3, from cysteine to phenylalanine, totals 16 residues. Here the CDR3 DNA is all that survives: 48 bases in frame from base 1. Sequenced input: liver tumor tissue from sampling region 4. In light of the paper, this sample's cell subset or site label describes: tumor region T4, right-lateral pole. The rearrangement combines TRBV7-8 with TRBJ2-1, and TRBD1 matches 9 of the central bases. The clonotype originates from a man aged 40-50 years with primary liver carcinoma and hepatitis B virus infection. The CDR3 is CARSKRDRASYNEQFF. The DNA is as follows: TGTGCCAGGAGCAAAAGGGACAGGGCATCCTACAATGAGCAGTTCTTC.